This entry features one T cell receptor beta chain sequence. Its antigen is as yet unknown. The data belong to a study of monozygotic twins with inflammatory bowel disease. Notes on the study in general: The data offered no way to tell different T cell subtypes apart.

Per the germline V gene, CDR1 is SGHRS and CDR2 is YFSETQ. This CDR3 has 16 amino acids. TCRalpha and TCRbeta cDNA went through nested PCRs of roughly 16 and 10 cycles, two in total. TCRdb reprocessed the 5' RACE reads; each CDR3 protein has one entry and no DNA is given. This sample's table reports about 150,000 distinct CDR3 sequences. The material sequenced was blood. The chain links TRBV5-1 to TRBJ2-2; TCRdb indicates TRBD1, and absent DNA this call remains unverified. This clonotype was sampled from a human donor with ulcerative colitis or Crohn's disease, or a healthy co-twin of an affected twin (not recorded which). CDR3 amino acids: CASSLTPGHPTGELFF. The complete variable domain, with remaining parts taken from reference TRBV5-1 and TRBJ2-2, reads KAGVTQTPRYLIKTRGQQVTLSCSPISGHRSVSWYQQTPGQGLQFLFEYFSETQRNKGNFPGRFSGRQFSNSRSEMNVSTLELGDSALYLCASSLTPGHPTGELFFGEGSRLTVL.